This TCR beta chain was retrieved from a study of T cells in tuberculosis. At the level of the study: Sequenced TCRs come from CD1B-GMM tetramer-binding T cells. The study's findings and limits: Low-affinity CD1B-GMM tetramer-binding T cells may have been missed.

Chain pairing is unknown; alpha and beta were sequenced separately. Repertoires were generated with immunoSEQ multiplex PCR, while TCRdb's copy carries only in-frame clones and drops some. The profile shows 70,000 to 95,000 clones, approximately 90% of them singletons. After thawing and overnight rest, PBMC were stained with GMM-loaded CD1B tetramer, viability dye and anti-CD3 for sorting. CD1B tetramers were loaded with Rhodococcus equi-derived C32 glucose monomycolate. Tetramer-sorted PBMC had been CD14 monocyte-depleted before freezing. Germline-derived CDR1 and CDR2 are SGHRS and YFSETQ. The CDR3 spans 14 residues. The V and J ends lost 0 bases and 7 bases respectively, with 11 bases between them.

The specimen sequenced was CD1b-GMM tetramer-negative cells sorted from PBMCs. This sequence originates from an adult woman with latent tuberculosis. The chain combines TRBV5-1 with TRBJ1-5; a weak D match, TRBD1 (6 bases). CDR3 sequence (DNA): TGCGCCAGCAGCTTGGGGGAGGGGGAGCAGCCCCAGCATTTT. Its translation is CASSLGEGEQPQHF.